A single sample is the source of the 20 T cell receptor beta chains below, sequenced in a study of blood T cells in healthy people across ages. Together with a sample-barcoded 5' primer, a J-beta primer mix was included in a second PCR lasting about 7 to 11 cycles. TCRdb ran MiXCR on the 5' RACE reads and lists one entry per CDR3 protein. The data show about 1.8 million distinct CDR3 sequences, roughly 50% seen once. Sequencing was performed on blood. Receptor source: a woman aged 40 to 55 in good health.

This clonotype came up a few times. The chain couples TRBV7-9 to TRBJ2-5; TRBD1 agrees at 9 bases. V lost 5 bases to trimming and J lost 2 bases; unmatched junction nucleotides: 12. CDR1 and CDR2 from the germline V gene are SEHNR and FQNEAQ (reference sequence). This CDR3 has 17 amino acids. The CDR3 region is CASSPGVGTGTQETQYF. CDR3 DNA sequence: TGTGCCAGCAGCCCAGGGGTCGGGACAGGGACGCAAGAGACCCAGTACTTC. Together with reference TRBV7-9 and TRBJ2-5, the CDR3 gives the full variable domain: DTGVSQNPRHKITKRGQNVTFRCDPISEHNRLYWYRQTLGQGPEFLTYFQNEAQLEKSRLLSDRFSAERPKGSFSTLEIQRTEQGDSAMYLCASSPGVGTGTQETQYFGPGTRLLVL.

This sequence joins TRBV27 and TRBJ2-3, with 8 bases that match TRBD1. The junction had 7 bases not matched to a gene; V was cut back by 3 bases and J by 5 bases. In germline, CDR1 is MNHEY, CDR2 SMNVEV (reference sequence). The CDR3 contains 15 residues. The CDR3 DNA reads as TGTGCCAGCAGTTTTTTCAGGGGGCCTGGAGATACGCAGTATTTT. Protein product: CASSFFRGPGDTQYF.

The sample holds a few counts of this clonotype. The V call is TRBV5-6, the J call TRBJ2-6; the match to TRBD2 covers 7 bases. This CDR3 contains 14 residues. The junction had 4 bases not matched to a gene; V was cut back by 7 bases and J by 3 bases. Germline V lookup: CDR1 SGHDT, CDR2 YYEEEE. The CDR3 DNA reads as TGTGCCAGCTCTCGGGGGGTTGGGGCCAACGTCCTGACTTTC. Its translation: CASSRGVGANVLTF.

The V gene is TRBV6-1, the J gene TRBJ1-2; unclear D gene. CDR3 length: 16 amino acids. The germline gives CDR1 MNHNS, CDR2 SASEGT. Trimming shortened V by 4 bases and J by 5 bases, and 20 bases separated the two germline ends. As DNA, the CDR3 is TGTGCCAGCAGTGGTCCGGGTGAGAGGTCGGGGTATGGCTACACCTTC. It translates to CASSGPGERSGYGYTF.

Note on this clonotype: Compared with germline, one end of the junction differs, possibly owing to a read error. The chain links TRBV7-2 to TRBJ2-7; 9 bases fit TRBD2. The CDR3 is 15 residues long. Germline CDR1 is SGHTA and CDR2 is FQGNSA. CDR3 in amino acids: CACSIDGGGAYEQYF. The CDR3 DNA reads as TGTGCCTGCAGCATAGATGGCGGGGGGGCCTACGAGCAGTACTTC.

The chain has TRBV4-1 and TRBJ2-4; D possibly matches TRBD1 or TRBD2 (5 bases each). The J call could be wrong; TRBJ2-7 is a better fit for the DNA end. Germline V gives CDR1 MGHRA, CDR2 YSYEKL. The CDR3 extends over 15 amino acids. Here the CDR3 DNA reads TGCGCCAGCAGCCAAGAGGGGACGGTGACCTACGAGCAGTACTTC. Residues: CASSQEGTVTYEQYF.

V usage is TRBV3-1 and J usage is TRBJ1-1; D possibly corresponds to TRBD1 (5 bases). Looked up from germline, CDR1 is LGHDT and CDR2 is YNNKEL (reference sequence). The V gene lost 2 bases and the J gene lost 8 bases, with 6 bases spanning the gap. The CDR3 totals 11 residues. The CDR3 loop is CASSQQGEAFF. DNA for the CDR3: TGTGCCAGCAGCCAACAGGGAGAAGCTTTCTTT.

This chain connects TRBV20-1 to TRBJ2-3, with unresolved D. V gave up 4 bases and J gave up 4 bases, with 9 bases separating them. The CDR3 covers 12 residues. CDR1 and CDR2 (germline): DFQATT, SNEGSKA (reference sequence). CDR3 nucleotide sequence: TGCAGTGCTAACTGGCCGGCAGATACGCAGTATTTT. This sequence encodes CSANWPADTQYF.

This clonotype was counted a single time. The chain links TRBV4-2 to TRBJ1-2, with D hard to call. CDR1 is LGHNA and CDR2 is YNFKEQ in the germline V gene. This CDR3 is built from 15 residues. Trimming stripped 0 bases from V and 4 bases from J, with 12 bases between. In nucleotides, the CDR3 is TGTGCCAGCAGCCAAGATCGGGCAGCGGCCTATGGCTACACCTTC. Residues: CASSQDRAAAYGYTF.

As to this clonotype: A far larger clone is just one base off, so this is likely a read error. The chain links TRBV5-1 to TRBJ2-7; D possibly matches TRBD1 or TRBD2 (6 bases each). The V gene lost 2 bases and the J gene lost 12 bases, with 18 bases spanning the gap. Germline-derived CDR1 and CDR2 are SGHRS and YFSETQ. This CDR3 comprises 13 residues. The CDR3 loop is CASSFGGQETRYF. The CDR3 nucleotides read TGCGCCAGCAGCTTCGGGGGACAAGAGACCCGGTACTTC.

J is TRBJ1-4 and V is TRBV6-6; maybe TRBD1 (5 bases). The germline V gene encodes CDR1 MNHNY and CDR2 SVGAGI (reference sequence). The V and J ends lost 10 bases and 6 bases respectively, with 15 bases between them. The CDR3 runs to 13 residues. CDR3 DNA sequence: TGTGCCACCTCCACCGGGGCAGATGAAAAACTGTTTTTT. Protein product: CATSTGADEKLFF.

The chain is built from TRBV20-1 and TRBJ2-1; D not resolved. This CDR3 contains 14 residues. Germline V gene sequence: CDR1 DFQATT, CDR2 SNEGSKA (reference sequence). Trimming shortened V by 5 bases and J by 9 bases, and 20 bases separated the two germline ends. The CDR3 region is CSAPQSPTWAEQFF. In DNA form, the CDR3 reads TGCAGTGCTCCTCAAAGCCCCACATGGGCTGAGCAGTTCTTC.

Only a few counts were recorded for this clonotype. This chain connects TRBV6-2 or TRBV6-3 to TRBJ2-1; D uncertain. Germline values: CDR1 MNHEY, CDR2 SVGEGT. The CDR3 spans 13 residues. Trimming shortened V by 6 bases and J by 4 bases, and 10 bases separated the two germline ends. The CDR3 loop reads CASSAQAYNEQFF. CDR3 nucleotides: TGTGCCAGCAGCGCCCAGGCGTACAATGAGCAGTTCTTC.

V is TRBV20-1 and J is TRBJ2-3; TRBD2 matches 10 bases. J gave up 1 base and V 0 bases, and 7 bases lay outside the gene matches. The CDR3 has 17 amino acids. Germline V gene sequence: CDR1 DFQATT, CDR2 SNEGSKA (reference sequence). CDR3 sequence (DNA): TGCAGTGCTAGAGATACCAGCGGGGGGGGTCGCACAGATACGCAGTATTTT. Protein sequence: CSARDTSGGGRTDTQYF.

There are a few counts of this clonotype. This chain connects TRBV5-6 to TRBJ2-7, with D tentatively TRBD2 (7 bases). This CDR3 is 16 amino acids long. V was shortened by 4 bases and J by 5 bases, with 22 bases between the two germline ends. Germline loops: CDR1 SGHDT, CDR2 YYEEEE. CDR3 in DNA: TGTGCCAGCAGCCTCACTCGGGGGGCAGGTAACAACGAGCAGTACTTC. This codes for CASSLTRGAGNNEQYF.

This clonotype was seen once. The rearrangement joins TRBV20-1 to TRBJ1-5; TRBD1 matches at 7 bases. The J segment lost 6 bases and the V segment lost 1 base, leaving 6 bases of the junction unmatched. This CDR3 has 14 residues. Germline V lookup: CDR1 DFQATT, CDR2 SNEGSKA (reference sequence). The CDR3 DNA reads TGCAGTGCTAGAGTTCAGGGGGGCGGTCAGCCCCAGCATTTT. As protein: CSARVQGGGQPQHF.

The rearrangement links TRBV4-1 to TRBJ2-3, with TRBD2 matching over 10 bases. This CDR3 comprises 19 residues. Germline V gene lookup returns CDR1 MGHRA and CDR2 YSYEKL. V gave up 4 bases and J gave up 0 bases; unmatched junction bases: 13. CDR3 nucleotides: TGCGCCAGCAGCCCCGGTCTAGCGGGAGATGTTACTAGCACAGATACGCAGTATTTT. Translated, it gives CASSPGLAGDVTSTDTQYF.

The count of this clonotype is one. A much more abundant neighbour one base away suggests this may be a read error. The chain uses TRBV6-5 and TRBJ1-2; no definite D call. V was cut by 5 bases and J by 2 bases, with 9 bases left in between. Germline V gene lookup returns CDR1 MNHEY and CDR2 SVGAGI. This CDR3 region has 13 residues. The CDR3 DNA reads TGTGCCAGCAGTCACAACGGCAACTATGGCTACACCTTC. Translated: CASSHNGNYGYTF.

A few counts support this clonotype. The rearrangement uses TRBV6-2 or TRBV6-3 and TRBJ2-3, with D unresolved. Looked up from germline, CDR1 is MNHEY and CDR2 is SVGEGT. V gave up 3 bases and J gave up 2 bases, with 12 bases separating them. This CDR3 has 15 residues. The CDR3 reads CASSYGARNTDTQYF. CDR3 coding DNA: TGTGCCAGCAGTTATGGTGCGCGAAACACAGATACGCAGTATTTT.

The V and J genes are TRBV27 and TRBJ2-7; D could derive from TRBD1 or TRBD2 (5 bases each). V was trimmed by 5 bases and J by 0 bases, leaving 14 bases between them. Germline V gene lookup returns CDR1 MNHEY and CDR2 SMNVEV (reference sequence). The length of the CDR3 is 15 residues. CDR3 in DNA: TGTGCCAGCAGTATAACAGGACTTTCCTCCTACGAGCAGTACTTC. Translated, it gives CASSITGLSSYEQYF.